Listed below are T cell receptor beta chains from one sample, sequenced in a study of graft-versus-host responses after intestinal transplantation. These receptors lack a known antigen. Only in-frame clones appear in the TCRdb table, and some are missing; sequencing was by immunoSEQ multiplex PCR. Of fewer than 60,000 clones in the sample, roughly 80% were seen once. This material consisted of unstimulated CD4+ T cells sorted from spleen or lymph node cells, taken before transplant. Receptor source: a human donor who was the organ donor for an intestinal transplant. CDR3s include the opening cysteine and the closing phenylalanine or tryptophan. Each record gives: clone size, D gene, V gene, J gene, CDR3 DNA, CDR3 protein. D genes are given only for firm matches. Rows may omit the clone size; those that give it use once, few, many or a size class.

size: .
D: .
V: TRBV5-3
J: TRBJ1-4
DNA: TGTGCCAGAAGCTTGGGAGGGAGTACAACTAATGAAAAACTGTTTTTT
CDR3: CARSLGGSTTNEKLFF

size: once
D: TRBD2
V: TRBV6-5
J: TRBJ2-3
DNA: TGTGCCACCCGACTAGCGCCTATTAGCACAGATACGCAGTATTTT
CDR3: CATRLAPISTDTQYF

size: .
D: TRBD2
V: TRBV5-4
J: TRBJ2-6
DNA: TGTGCCAGCAGCCTAGCGGGGGGTGGGGCCAACGTCCTGACTTTC
CDR3: CASSLAGGGANVLTF

size: .
D: .
V: TRBV11-2
J: TRBJ1-1
DNA: TGTGCCAGCAGCTTAGATCATCCACTATTGAACACTGAAGCTTTCTTT
CDR3: CASSLDHPLLNTEAFF

size: .
D: .
V: TRBV9
J: TRBJ1-2
DNA: TGTGCCAGCAGCGTAGTTGGGAATGGCTACACCTTC
CDR3: CASSVVGNGYTF

size: .
D: .
V: TRBV4-1
J: TRBJ2-1
DNA: TGCGCCAGCAGCCAAACCCCAAGCGATGAGCAGTTCTTC
CDR3: CASSQTPSDEQFF

size: .
D: TRBD1
V: TRBV5-1
J: TRBJ2-7
DNA: TGCGCCAGCAGCTTACAGGGGGCCTCCTACGAGCAGTACTTC
CDR3: CASSLQGASYEQYF

size: few
D: .
V: TRBV30
J: TRBJ2-2
DNA: TGTGCCTGGATCCCCAGTAACACCGGGGAGCTGTTTTTT
CDR3: CAWIPSNTGELFF

size: .
D: .
V: TRBV11-2
J: TRBJ2-1
DNA: TGTGCCAGCAGCTTACATGCTGGGCCTGAGCAGTTCTTC
CDR3: CASSLHAGPEQFF

size: .
D: .
V: TRBV5-1
J: TRBJ2-7
DNA: TGCGCCAGCAGCTTGGCGGGAGCCTCCTACGAGCAGTACTTC
CDR3: CASSLAGASYEQYF

size: .
D: .
V: TRBV4-1
J: TRBJ1-3
DNA: TGCGCCAGCAGCCAAGACTGGCGGACCTCTGGAAACACCATATATTTT
CDR3: CASSQDWRTSGNTIYF

size: once
D: .
V: TRBV28
J: TRBJ2-6
DNA: TGTGCCAGCAGTTCTGAACAGGGTTTTGGGGCCAACGTCCTGACTTTC
CDR3: CASSSEQGFGANVLTF

size: .
D: .
V: TRBV4-2
J: TRBJ1-1
DNA: TGTGCCAGCAGCCAAGAAAGATGGGGGGGCACTGAAGCTTTCTTT
CDR3: CASSQERWGGTEAFF

size: .
D: TRBD1
V: TRBV30
J: TRBJ1-1
DNA: TGTGCCTGGAGCCCGGGACAGAGGATAGCTTTCTTT
CDR3: CAWSPGQRIAFF

size: .
D: .
V: TRBV5-1
J: TRBJ2-7
DNA: TGCGCCAGCAGCTTGGACGTGTATTACGAGCAGTACTTC
CDR3: CASSLDVYYEQYF

size: .
D: TRBD2
V: TRBV6-1
J: TRBJ2-3
DNA: TGTGCCAGCAGACTAGCGGGCACAGATACGCAGTATTTT
CDR3: CASRLAGTDTQYF

size: .
D: .
V: TRBV5-6
J: TRBJ2-2
DNA: TGTGCCAGCAGCCTCCCCGCGAACACCGGGGAGCTGTTTTTT
CDR3: CASSLPANTGELFF

size: .
D: .
V: TRBV5-4
J: TRBJ2-7
DNA: TGTGCCAGCAGCCAGGGGACTACCTACGAGCAGTACTTC
CDR3: CASSQGTTYEQYF

size: .
D: TRBD1
V: TRBV6-1
J: TRBJ1-4
DNA: TGTGCCAGCAGTGAAATTCCCGGGACAGGGTCCGAAAAACTGTTTTTT
CDR3: CASSEIPGTGSEKLFF

size: .
D: .
V: TRBV27
J: TRBJ2-2
DNA: TGTGCCAGCAGTTTATGGGCACACGCGACGAACACCGGGGAGCTGTTTTTT
CDR3: CASSLWAHATNTGELFF

size: .
D: TRBD2
V: TRBV7-9
J: TRBJ2-2
DNA: TGTGCCAGCAGCTTACGAGGACTAGCGGGAGCCGGGGAGCTGTTTTTT
CDR3: CASSLRGLAGAGELFF

size: .
D: TRBD2
V: TRBV11-2
J: TRBJ2-3
DNA: TGTGCCAGCAGCTACGGCGGGGGGAGCACAGATACGCAGTATTTT
CDR3: CASSYGGGSTDTQYF

size: .
D: .
V: TRBV4-3
J: TRBJ2-3
DNA: TGCGCCAGCAGCCACCTCAAAGGGGGGCTAGGCACAGATACGCAGTATTTT
CDR3: CASSHLKGGLGTDTQYF

size: .
D: .
V: TRBV9
J: TRBJ2-3
DNA: TGTGCCAGCAGCGTAGGGCGGGCCCGCACAGATACGCAGTATTTT
CDR3: CASSVGRARTDTQYF

size: .
D: .
V: TRBV15
J: TRBJ1-6
DNA: TGTGCCACCAGCAGGACCAGGGATGTGAATTCACCCCTCCACTTT
CDR3: CATSRTRDVNSPLHF

size: .
D: TRBD1
V: TRBV7-6
J: TRBJ2-2
DNA: TGTGCCAGCAGCTTATACAGGGGGCGAAACGGGGAGCTGTTTTTT
CDR3: CASSLYRGRNGELFF

size: .
D: .
V: TRBV19
J: TRBJ2-1
DNA: TGTGCCAGTAGTATACGCGGGTACAATGAGCAGTTCTTC
CDR3: CASSIRGYNEQFF

size: .
D: .
V: TRBV2
J: TRBJ1-1
DNA: TGTGCCAGCAGTGAAGGATGGGCTTTCTTT
CDR3: CASSEGWAFF

size: .
D: .
V: TRBV15
J: TRBJ2-6
DNA: TGTGCCACCAGCCCCGGAGAGTTCTCTGGGGCCAACGTCCTGACTTTC
CDR3: CATSPGEFSGANVLTF

size: .
D: .
V: TRBV7-8
J: TRBJ2-3
DNA: TGTGCCAGCAGCTCCTTAACGATAAACACAGATACGCAGTATTTT
CDR3: CASSSLTINTDTQYF

size: .
D: .
V: TRBV6-5
J: TRBJ2-2
DNA: TGTGCCAGCAGTCCGGGATCTATCACCGGGGAGCTGTTTTTT
CDR3: CASSPGSITGELFF

size: .
D: TRBD1
V: TRBV2
J: TRBJ2-2
DNA: TGTGCCAGCAGTGCCCGGACAGGGAGGAGCACCGGGGAGCTGTTTTTT
CDR3: CASSARTGRSTGELFF

size: .
D: .
V: TRBV27
J: TRBJ1-6
DNA: TGTGCCAGCAGTTTCCAGAGTTATAATTCACCCCTCCACTTT
CDR3: CASSFQSYNSPLHF

size: .
D: .
V: TRBV11-3
J: TRBJ2-2
DNA: TGTGCCAGCAGCTTAGTTAACACCGGGGAGCTGTTTTTT
CDR3: CASSLVNTGELFF

size: .
D: .
V: TRBV15
J: TRBJ2-3
DNA: TGTGCCACCAGCAGAGGAGGCCTTGGGATCCGGGACCGGGGCACAGATACGCAGTATTTT
CDR3: CATSRGGLGIRDRGTDTQYF

size: .
D: TRBD2
V: TRBV7-9
J: TRBJ2-2
DNA: TGTGCCAGCAGCTTAAGCGGGGGGAACACCGGGGAGCTGTTTTTT
CDR3: CASSLSGGNTGELFF

size: .
D: TRBD2
V: TRBV7-2
J: TRBJ2-3
DNA: TGTGCCAGCAGCTTAGTCAGACTAGCGGGGTCTAGGGCAGATACGCAGTATTTT
CDR3: CASSLVRLAGSRADTQYF

size: .
D: .
V: TRBV18
J: TRBJ1-2
DNA: TGTGCCAGCTCACCATCCAAGAACTATGGCTACACCTTC
CDR3: CASSPSKNYGYTF

size: .
D: TRBD2
V: TRBV6-5
J: TRBJ2-7
DNA: TGTGCCAGCAGGGGACTAGCGGCCTACGAGCAGTACTTC
CDR3: CASRGLAAYEQYF

size: .
D: TRBD2
V: TRBV10-3
J: TRBJ2-7
DNA: TGTGCCATCAGTGAGTCTAGCGGGAGTCACGAGCAGTACTTC
CDR3: CAISESSGSHEQYF

size: once
D: .
V: TRBV6-1
J: TRBJ2-7
DNA: TGTGCCAGCAGTGGGAGCCGGACGGATTTCTACGAGCAGTACTTC
CDR3: CASSGSRTDFYEQYF

size: .
D: .
V: TRBV10-1
J: TRBJ2-7
DNA: TGCGCCAGCAGTGGCAGGGCGGGTGAGCAGTACTTC
CDR3: CASSGRAGEQYF

size: .
D: .
V: TRBV5-1
J: TRBJ1-2
DNA: TGCGCCAGCAGCTTCACGGATCCTAACTATGGCTACACCTTC
CDR3: CASSFTDPNYGYTF

size: .
D: .
V: TRBV7-2
J: TRBJ1-1
DNA: TGTGCCAGCAGCTCCTTTCAGGGGTACACTGAAGCTTTCTTT
CDR3: CASSSFQGYTEAFF

size: .
D: .
V: TRBV5-1
J: TRBJ1-2
DNA: TGCGCCAGCGCGAAACCGACAGGCTACGGCTACACCTTC
CDR3: CASAKPTGYGYTF

size: .
D: TRBD2
V: TRBV19
J: TRBJ2-3
DNA: TGTGCCTGTAGTACGGGCGGGGGGGCCTTCGGGACAGATACGCAGTATTTT
CDR3: CACSTGGGAFGTDTQYF

size: .
D: TRBD1
V: TRBV18
J: TRBJ1-2
DNA: TGTGCCAGCTCACCAGATTCGACCGGGACAGTGGCAGTAAACTATGGCTACACCTTC
CDR3: CASSPDSTGTVAVNYGYTF

size: few
D: .
V: TRBV6-6
J: TRBJ2-3
DNA: TGTGCCAGCAGCCTGTACCCGGGGGGCCAGGGAGATACGCAGTATTTT
CDR3: CASSLYPGGQGDTQYF

size: few
D: .
V: TRBV5-1
J: TRBJ2-2
DNA: TGCGCCAGCAGCTTGGCCACGTCACGCACCGGGGAGCTGTTTTTT
CDR3: CASSLATSRTGELFF

size: few
D: TRBD1
V: TRBV4-1
J: TRBJ2-7
DNA: TGCGCCAGCAGTTCACCGGGACAGGGGGCCTACGAGCAGTACTTC
CDR3: CASSSPGQGAYEQYF

size: .
D: .
V: TRBV12-5
J: TRBJ2-6
DNA: TGTGCTAGTGGTTTGGCCCGCGGGGTTTTTAGGGGGTCTTCCTTGGGGGCCAACGTCCTGACTTTC
CDR3: CASGLARGVFRGSSLGANVLTF

size: .
D: TRBD1
V: TRBV18
J: TRBJ2-5
DNA: TGTGCCAGCTCACTTAACAGGGGGCAAGAGACCCAGTACTTC
CDR3: CASSLNRGQETQYF